Each of the 30 T cell receptor beta chains below was sequenced from the same sample in a study of shared clonotypes between healthy human individuals (dated by TCRdb to the early 2020s). Libraries were prepared through the immunoSEQ multiplex PCR assay. Sourced from immuneACCESS, this table was stored by TCRdb with only in-frame sequences that have V and J called. A share of the clones is absent; for the studies checked, an unresolved V gene accounts for under half, and the remainder has no known explanation. The sample table contains a few hundred thousand clones; only one count was recorded for approximately 79% of them. The biggest ten clones account for over 9% of the sample. The sequenced sample was memory CD4+ T cells sorted from blood. The meaning of the sample's cell subset or site label: CD45RA-negative fraction. Receptors originate from a man aged 30-40 years in good health.

This clone turned up a few times. The genes are TRBV11-3 and TRBJ2-2; D may be TRBD1 or TRBD2 (6 bases each). Germline values: CDR1 SGHNT, CDR2 YENEEA. Trimming took 5 bases from V and 3 from J, leaving 10 bases between them. CDR3 length: 14 amino acids. CDR3 amino acids: CASSRGPDTGELFF. The CDR3 nucleotides read TGTGCCAGCAGCCGGGGGCCGGACACCGGGGAGCTGTTTTTT.

In its sample, this clone ranks as large. The chain combines TRBV6-6 with TRBJ1-1, with D possibly being TRBD1 (5 bases). The length of the CDR3 is 14 residues. Germline V lookup: CDR1 MNHNY, CDR2 SVGAGI (reference sequence). The V gene lost 6 bases and the J gene lost 3 bases, with 14 bases spanning the gap. The CDR3 nucleotides are TGTGCCAGCAGCAAACAGGCCTGGGACACTGAAGCTTTCTTT. Protein sequence: CASSKQAWDTEAFF.

In the case of this clone: The same CDR3 is also encoded by other DNA sequences in this sample. The chain recombines TRBV6-5 with TRBJ1-1; D remains unclear. Per the germline V gene, CDR1 is MNHEY and CDR2 is SVGAGI. There are 11 residues in the CDR3. V lost 8 bases and J lost 1, with 5 bases in between. CDR3 amino acids: CASLENTEAFF. The CDR3 DNA sequence: TGTGCCAGCCTGGAGAACACTGAAGCTTTCTTT.

This chain joins TRBV15 and TRBJ2-2, with TRBD2 identical over 8 bases. CDR1 and CDR2 (germline): LNHNV, YYDKDF (reference sequence). V shed 3 bases and J 3 bases; nucleotides not matched to a gene: 9. The length of the CDR3 is 17 residues. The DNA for the CDR3 is TGTGCCACCAGCAGGACAAAAGCGGGAGACGACACCGGGGAGCTGTTTTTT. Its translation: CATSRTKAGDDTGELFF.

The chain links TRBV19 to TRBJ1-5, with D uncertain. Germline CDR1 and CDR2: LNHDA and SQIVND (reference sequence). This CDR3 has 12 amino acids. Between the trimmed V and J ends, which lost 1 base and 9 bases, there was a span of 7 bases. The CDR3 region is CASSIVAGPQHF. The DNA of the CDR3 is TGTGCCAGTAGTATAGTGGCGGGGCCCCAGCATTTT.

The V gene is TRBV10-1, the J gene TRBJ2-3, with D unresolved. The V end was cut by 4 bases, the J end by 6 bases, with 11 bases between. Germline V gene data show CDR1 as WNHNN and CDR2 as SYGVQD (reference sequence). This CDR3 has 13 residues. DNA for the CDR3: TGCGCCAGCAGTGGGTTCCGTCGGGATACGCAGTATTTT. Translation gives CASSGFRRDTQYF.

The rearrangement links TRBV11-2 to TRBJ2-1; D not certain. V was trimmed by 5 bases and J by 4 bases, leaving 9 bases between them. Germline values: CDR1 SGHAT, CDR2 FQNNGV. This CDR3 is 13 amino acids long. For the CDR3, the DNA is TGTGCCAGCAGCCAGACCAGTTACAATGAGCAGTTCTTC. Protein sequence: CASSQTSYNEQFF.

This rearrangement joins TRBV19 to TRBJ1-1; TRBD1 might be the D (5 bases). Germline CDR1 reads LNHDA; CDR2 reads SQIVND (reference sequence). The CDR3 has 15 residues. Trimming took 6 bases from V and 5 from J, leaving 19 bases between them. CDR3 region: CASSPGGRRGTEAFF. For the CDR3, the DNA is TGTGCCAGTAGCCCGGGCGGCAGGAGGGGTACTGAAGCTTTCTTT. Full variable domain (missing parts from reference TRBV19 and TRBJ1-1): DGGITQSPKYLFRKEGQNVTLSCEQNLNHDAMYWYRQDPGQGLRLIYYSQIVNDFQKGDIAEGYSVSREKKESFPLTVTSAQKNPTAFYLCASSPGGRRGTEAFFGQGTRLTVV.

The table lists this clone with a count of one. This CDR3 reads CASSLRQGNTEAFF. CDR3 nucleotides: TGTGCCAGCAGCTTGCGCCAGGGGAACACTGAAGCTTTCTTT. The chain employs TRBV5-4 and TRBJ1-1, with TRBD1 as a possible D gene (5 bases). V lost 1 base and J 1 base, leaving 8 bases between the germline ends. The germline V gene encodes CDR1 SGHNT and CDR2 YYREEE (reference sequence). The CDR3 consists of 14 residues.

V is TRBV27 and J is TRBJ2-7, with 13 bases aligning to TRBD2. V lost 5 bases, J lost 2 bases, and 18 bases stayed unmatched. The CDR3 length is 20 residues. CDR1 and CDR2 from the germline V gene are MNHEY and SMNVEV (reference sequence). CDR3 nucleotide sequence: TGTGCCAGCAGTCCCTCCCGACTAGCGGGAGGCGGGGTAGGGGCCTACGAGCAGTACTTC. It yields the protein CASSPSRLAGGGVGAYEQYF.

V is TRBV4-1 and J is TRBJ2-1; 7 positions agree with TRBD1. Per the germline V gene, CDR1 is MGHRA and CDR2 is YSYEKL. The CDR3 contains 14 residues. With 4 bases clipped from V and 6 bases from J, the junction kept 6 bases outside the gene matches. DNA for the CDR3: TGCGCCAGCAGCCGTTTCGCAGGGGGCAATGAGCAGTTCTTC. It codes for CASSRFAGGNEQFF.

The rearrangement links TRBV28 to TRBJ1-2; 8 bases line up with TRBD1. CDR3 size: 15 residues. Germline V gene lookup returns CDR1 MDHEN and CDR2 SYDVKM. V gave up 3 bases and J gave up 10 bases; unmatched junction bases: 13. This CDR3 reads CASSFGQGMRIDYTF. The CDR3 DNA reads as TGTGCCAGCAGTTTTGGACAGGGCATGAGGATAGACTACACCTTC.

The V and J genes are TRBV10-2 and TRBJ1-1; D not resolved. CDR1 WSHSY and CDR2 SAAADI come from the germline V gene. The CDR3 covers 13 residues. V lost 2 bases and J lost 2, with 6 bases in between. For the CDR3, the DNA is TGCGCCAGCAGTGAGATTGGAAACACTGAAGCTTTCTTT. It codes for CASSEIGNTEAFF.

The chain links TRBV4-3 to TRBJ1-1, with 8 bases that match TRBD1. Trimming cost V 1 base and J 3 bases; bases outside gene matches: 4. The V gene's germline CDR1 is LGHNA and CDR2 YSLEER. The CDR3 is 15 amino acids. CDR3 coding DNA: TGCGCCAGCAGCCAAGCGACAGGGGTCTACACTGAAGCTTTCTTT. Protein sequence: CASSQATGVYTEAFF.

CDR3 region: CASSPRDSPYEKLFF. In DNA form, the CDR3 reads TGTGCCAGCAGCCCCCGGGACAGTCCCTATGAAAAACTGTTTTTT. This chain links TRBV7-9 with TRBJ1-4; TRBD1 agrees at 7 bases. CDR1 SEHNR and CDR2 FQNEAQ come from the germline V gene (reference sequence). Losses at the gene ends were 5 bases for V and 6 bases for J; bases not matched to a gene: 9. This CDR3 is built from 15 residues.

The V call is TRBV28, the J call TRBJ1-4; no clear D gene. Germline CDR1 is MDHEN and CDR2 is SYDVKM. This CDR3 spans 15 amino acids. Trimming took 3 bases from V and 8 from J, leaving 16 bases between them. CDR3 DNA: TGTGCCAGCAGTTTGGGCATGGGATTAGAGGAAAAACTGTTTTTT. Encoded protein: CASSLGMGLEEKLFF.

The CDR3 protein is CASSLSGPNLYEQYF. The CDR3 coding sequence is TGTGCCAGCAGTTTATCGGGACCAAACCTCTACGAGCAGTACTTC. This chain uses TRBV27 with TRBJ2-7; D might be TRBD1 or TRBD2, each matching 5 bases. In germline, CDR1 is MNHEY, CDR2 SMNVEV (reference sequence). This CDR3 comprises 15 residues. Trimming left V 0 bases short and J 3 bases short, with 12 bases between.

The CDR3 bases are TGTGCCAGCAGTGACTGGGGGGGAGACACTGAAGCTTTCTTT. Translation: CASSDWGGDTEAFF. This chain uses TRBV27 with TRBJ1-1; weak D call: TRBD1 (5 bases). The CDR3 extends over 14 amino acids. In germline, CDR1 is MNHEY, CDR2 SMNVEV (reference sequence). The ends were cut back, 5 bases at V and 3 bases at J, with 13 bases in the middle.

This rearrangement joins TRBV10-3 to TRBJ2-1, with D maybe TRBD1 (8 bases). V lost 7 bases to trimming and J lost 9 bases, with 19 bases between them. The length of the CDR3 is 14 residues. Germline assignment: CDR1 ENHRY and CDR2 SYGVKD. CDR3: CAINRQGREGEQFF. CDR3 DNA: TGTGCCATCAACCGACAGGGGAGGGAGGGTGAGCAGTTCTTC.

The J gene is TRBJ2-1, the V gene TRBV9; 11 nucleotides agree with TRBD2. Per the germline V gene, CDR1 is SGDLS and CDR2 is YYNGEE. V trimming: 3 bases; J trimming: 6 bases; junction bases outside the gene matches: 17. This CDR3 contains 19 residues. CDR3 loop: CASSDSDLAGGPISNEQFF. DNA for the CDR3: TGTGCCAGCAGCGACTCGGACCTAGCGGGAGGCCCAATTTCCAATGAGCAGTTCTTC. Combining the CDR3 with reference TRBV9 and TRBJ2-1 gives the whole variable domain DSGVTQTPKHLITATGQRVTLRCSPRSGDLSVYWYQQSLDQGLQFLIQYYNGEERAKGNILERFSAQQFPDLHSELNLSSLELGDSALYFCASSDSDLAGGPISNEQFFGPGTRLTVL.

The rearrangement uses TRBV6-5 and TRBJ2-3; weak D call: TRBD1 (5 bases). CDR1 is MNHEY and CDR2 is SVGAGI in the germline V gene. The CDR3 sequence is 16 residues long. V lost 2 bases and J lost 1, with 13 bases in between. The CDR3: CASSYQGSSGTDTQYF. The CDR3 coding sequence is TGTGCCAGCAGTTACCAGGGAAGTAGTGGCACAGATACGCAGTATTTT.

V and J are TRBV19 and TRBJ1-5, with TRBD1 as a possible D gene (5 bases). Trimming removed 9 bases from V and 3 bases from J, with 12 bases in between. The CDR3 runs to 13 residues. CDR1 LNHDA and CDR2 SQIVND come from the germline V gene (reference sequence). Here the CDR3 DNA reads TGTGCCAGCGAGCCAGGGTACAATCAGCCCCAGCATTTT. Translated, it gives CASEPGYNQPQHF.

This rearrangement joins TRBV28 to TRBJ2-2, with TRBD2 identical over 8 bases. The germline V gene encodes CDR1 MDHEN and CDR2 SYDVKM. V lost 7 bases and J lost 7; bases outside the gene matches: 14. The CDR3 length is 16 residues. This CDR3 reads CASTFSGIKRGGELFF. DNA for the CDR3: TGTGCCAGCACTTTTAGCGGGATCAAAAGGGGCGGGGAGCTGTTTTTT. Drawing the rest from reference TRBV28 and TRBJ2-2, the complete variable domain is DVKVTQSSRYLVKRTGEKVFLECVQDMDHENMFWYRQDPGLGLRLIYFSYDVKMKEKGDIPEGYSVSREKKERFSLILESASTNQTSMYLCASTFSGIKRGGELFFGEGSRLTVL.

The rearrangement links TRBV28 to TRBJ1-1; D gene ambiguous. Between the trimmed V and J ends, which lost 7 bases and 2 bases, there was a span of 14 bases. Germline CDR1 reads MDHEN; CDR2 reads SYDVKM. The CDR3 has 14 residues. For the CDR3, the DNA is TGTGCCAGCATCTTTCGACTGGGAAACACTGAAGCTTTCTTT. Translating it yields CASIFRLGNTEAFF.

The V and J genes are TRBV18 and TRBJ1-5; D gene uncertain. CDR1 and CDR2 from the germline V gene are KGHSH and LQKENI. V lost 6 bases and J 5 bases, leaving 14 bases between the germline ends. The CDR3 has 14 residues. The CDR3 nucleotides read TGTGCCAGCTCTTACGCGGGTTTGGATCAGCCCCAGCATTTT. It translates to CASSYAGLDQPQHF.

Notes on this clone: A single base separates this from a much larger clone, so it may be a read error. The J gene is TRBJ2-7, the V gene TRBV27; a possible D gene is TRBD1 (6 bases). CDR3 length: 13 amino acids. The V and J ends lost 3 bases and 0 bases respectively, with 6 bases between them. Per germline, CDR1 MNHEY and CDR2 SMNVEV (reference sequence). As DNA, the CDR3 is TGTGCCAGCAGTTTGACAGGCTCCTACGAGCAGTACTTC. Protein product: CASSLTGSYEQYF.

This clone was recorded at least ten times. The chain employs TRBV6-4 and TRBJ1-2, with no clear D. CDR3 length: 15 residues. Looked up from germline, CDR1 is MRHNA and CDR2 is SNTAGT. V lost 4 bases to trimming and J lost 2 bases, with 14 bases between them. The CDR3: CASSAGPSGNYGYTF. CDR3 sequence (DNA): TGTGCCAGCAGTGCCGGCCCCAGTGGGAACTATGGCTACACCTTC.

The J gene is TRBJ2-2, the V gene TRBV7-2; TRBD2 agrees at 13 bases. This CDR3 contains 18 residues. Germline lookup yields CDR1 SGHTA and CDR2 FQGNSA. Germline trimming cut 1 base from V and 3 bases from J; bases unmatched to any gene: 5. The CDR3 protein is CASSLELAGGLYTGELFF. The DNA for the CDR3 is TGTGCCAGCAGCTTAGAACTAGCGGGAGGGCTATACACCGGGGAGCTGTTTTTT. Full variable domain (outside the CDR3, taken from reference TRBV7-2 and TRBJ2-2): GAGVSQSPSNKVTEKGKDVELRCDPISGHTALYWYRQSLGQGLEFLIYFQGNSAPDKSGLPSDRFSAERTGGSVSTLTIQRTQQEDSAVYLCASSLELAGGLYTGELFFGEGSRLTVL.

The V and J genes are TRBV29-1 and TRBJ2-7, with a possible D match to TRBD1 (5 bases). From germline, CDR1 is SQVTM and CDR2 ANQGSEA. This CDR3 has 11 amino acids. V was trimmed by 3 bases and J by 3 bases, leaving 6 bases between them. In DNA, the CDR3 is TGCAGCGTTGATCAGGGCTACGAGCAGTACTTC. Amino acid sequence: CSVDQGYEQYF.

This clone was counted once. This chain joins TRBV7-2 and TRBJ2-1; 12 nucleotides match TRBD2. This CDR3 has 15 amino acids. V lost 3 bases, J lost 10 bases, and 7 bases stayed unmatched. Germline V gene lookup returns CDR1 SGHTA and CDR2 FQGNSA. DNA of the CDR3: TGTGCCAGCAGCTTGACTGGACTAGCGGGAAGGGAGCAGTTCTTC. This encodes CASSLTGLAGREQFF. Supplemented by reference TRBV7-2 and TRBJ2-1, the full variable domain reads GAGVSQSPSNKVTEKGKDVELRCDPISGHTALYWYRQSLGQGLEFLIYFQGNSAPDKSGLPSDRFSAERTGGSVSTLTIQRTQQEDSAVYLCASSLTGLAGREQFFGPGTRLTVL.